These T cell receptor beta chains were read from a single sample in a study of cytomegalovirus exposure and HLA in healthy donors. The data were produced by immunoSEQ multiplex PCR, yet TCRdb's version contains in-frame clones alone and is incomplete. With tens of thousands of clones in the sample, the ten largest clones hold around 4.2%. Specimen: PBMCs. These receptors were taken from a male donor in good health and CMV-seronegative. CDR3s include the opening cysteine and the closing phenylalanine or tryptophan. Each record gives: V gene, D gene, CDR3 length, J gene, CDR3 protein, CDR3 DNA. D genes are given only for firm matches.

v_gene: TRBV28
d_gene: NA
len: 12
j_gene: TRBJ1-3
CDR3aa: CASSYGGNTIYF
CDR3nt: TGTGCCAGCAGTTACGGGGGAAACACCATATATTTT

v_gene: TRBV5-1
d_gene: TRBD2
len: 16
j_gene: TRBJ2-3
CDR3aa: CASSYTTSGTTDTQYF
CDR3nt: TGCGCCAGCAGCTATACAACTAGCGGTACCACAGATACGCAGTATTTT

v_gene: TRBV6-5
d_gene: NA
len: 15
j_gene: TRBJ2-2
CDR3aa: CASSYSIGSTGELFF
CDR3nt: TGTGCCAGCAGTTACTCGATAGGGAGCACCGGGGAGCTGTTTTTT

v_gene: TRBV23-1
d_gene: NA
len: 14
j_gene: TRBJ2-7
CDR3aa: CASSQGGHTYEQYF
CDR3nt: TGCGCCAGCAGTCAAGGGGGCCATACCTACGAGCAGTACTTC

v_gene: TRBV11-1
d_gene: NA
len: 14
j_gene: TRBJ2-1
CDR3aa: CASSLSGSYNEQFF
CDR3nt: TGTGCCAGCAGCTTGTCGGGGTCCTACAATGAGCAGTTCTTC

v_gene: TRBV9
d_gene: NA
len: 16
j_gene: TRBJ2-1
CDR3aa: CASSGGGESSYNEQFF
CDR3nt: TGTGCCAGCAGCGGGGGTGGGGAGAGCTCCTACAATGAGCAGTTCTTC

v_gene: TRBV18
d_gene: NA
len: 13
j_gene: TRBJ1-1
CDR3aa: CASSQGMNTEAFF
CDR3nt: TGTGCCAGCTCACAGGGGATGAACACTGAAGCTTTCTTT

v_gene: TRBV19
d_gene: TRBD1
len: 16
j_gene: TRBJ1-1
CDR3aa: CASSIEQGGLNTEAFF
CDR3nt: TGTGCCAGTAGTATAGAGCAGGGGGGTTTGAACACTGAAGCTTTCTTT

v_gene: TRBV7-9
d_gene: TRBD2
len: 16
j_gene: TRBJ2-7
CDR3aa: CASSVAGTTLRDEQYF
CDR3nt: TGTGCCAGCAGCGTCGCCGGGACTACCCTCCGCGACGAGCAGTACTTC

v_gene: TRBV7-2
d_gene: NA
len: 14
j_gene: TRBJ1-2
CDR3aa: CASSLPRGEGGYTF
CDR3nt: TGTGCCAGCAGTCTGCCCCGGGGGGAGGGTGGCTACACCTTC

v_gene: TRBV15
d_gene: TRBD2
len: 14
j_gene: TRBJ2-3
CDR3aa: CATSRGDYADTQYF
CDR3nt: TGTGCCACCAGCAGGGGGGACTACGCAGATACGCAGTATTTT

v_gene: TRBV5-6
d_gene: TRBD2
len: 19
j_gene: TRBJ2-1
CDR3aa: CASSPLAGGKGSSYNGQFF
CDR3nt: TGTGCCAGCAGCCCCTTAGCGGGGGGTAAAGGTAGCTCCTACAATGGGCAGTTCTTC

v_gene: TRBV7-9
d_gene: NA
len: 13
j_gene: TRBJ1-2
CDR3aa: CASSPLSDYGYTF
CDR3nt: TGTGCCAGCAGCCCTCTTAGTGACTATGGCTACACCTTC

v_gene: TRBV28
d_gene: NA
len: 14
j_gene: TRBJ2-1
CDR3aa: CASSMTDSDNEQFF
CDR3nt: TGTGCCAGCAGTATGACCGACTCCGACAATGAGCAGTTCTTC

v_gene: TRBV19
d_gene: TRBD1
len: 17
j_gene: TRBJ2-1
CDR3aa: CASKGTGGPRSDNEQFF
CDR3nt: TGTGCCAGTAAAGGGACAGGGGGGCCACGATCCGACAATGAGCAGTTCTTC

v_gene: TRBV9
d_gene: TRBD2
len: 15
j_gene: TRBJ2-1
CDR3aa: CASSETSGRGNEQFF
CDR3nt: TGTGCCAGCAGCGAAACTAGCGGGAGAGGGAATGAGCAGTTCTTC

v_gene: TRBV18
d_gene: TRBD1
len: 15
j_gene: TRBJ1-2
CDR3aa: CASSPPGGQAVVGYF
CDR3nt: TGTGCCAGCTCACCTCCAGGGGGACAGGCGGTCGTCGGATACTTC

v_gene: TRBV5-1
d_gene: TRBD1
len: 15
j_gene: TRBJ2-7
CDR3aa: CASSGWDRASGEQYF
CDR3nt: TGCGCCAGCAGCGGGTGGGACAGGGCGTCGGGGGAGCAGTACTTC

v_gene: TRBV6-1
d_gene: TRBD2
len: 16
j_gene: TRBJ2-1
CDR3aa: CASSEEPTGGRNEQFF
CDR3nt: TGTGCCAGCAGTGAAGAACCTACGGGCGGGAGAAATGAGCAGTTCTTC

v_gene: TRBV4-1
d_gene: NA
len: 15
j_gene: TRBJ2-1
CDR3aa: CASSQGLSSYNEQFF
CDR3nt: TGCGCCAGCAGCCAGGGACTTAGCTCCTACAATGAGCAGTTCTTC

v_gene: TRBV29-1
d_gene: TRBD1
len: 14
j_gene: TRBJ2-1
CDR3aa: CSVVRDRGYNEQFF
CDR3nt: TGCAGCGTTGTAAGGGACAGGGGTTACAATGAGCAGTTCTTC

v_gene: TRBV19
d_gene: NA
len: 14
j_gene: TRBJ2-7
CDR3aa: CASTSGTHGYEQYF
CDR3nt: TGTGCCAGTACCTCCGGGACACACGGCTACGAGCAGTACTTC

v_gene: TRBV25-1
d_gene: NA
len: 16
j_gene: TRBJ2-3
CDR3aa: CASSEYAGGGADTQYF
CDR3nt: TGTGCCAGCAGTGAATATGCCGGGGGTGGCGCAGATACGCAGTATTTT

v_gene: TRBV15
d_gene: NA
len: 12
j_gene: TRBJ1-1
CDR3aa: CATSPQGYEAFF
CDR3nt: TGTGCCACCAGTCCCCAGGGCTATGAAGCTTTCTTT

v_gene: TRBV5-1
d_gene: NA
len: 15
j_gene: TRBJ2-1
CDR3aa: CASAPWRGDNNEQFF
CDR3nt: TGCGCCAGCGCGCCCTGGAGGGGAGACAACAATGAGCAGTTCTTC

v_gene: TRBV7-2
d_gene: NA
len: 13
j_gene: TRBJ1-1
CDR3aa: CASKSGSATEAFF
CDR3nt: TGTGCCAGCAAATCAGGGTCCGCGACTGAAGCTTTCTTT

v_gene: TRBV18
d_gene: NA
len: 13
j_gene: TRBJ2-7
CDR3aa: CASSPGTAYEQYF
CDR3nt: TGTGCCAGCTCACCAGGCACAGCCTACGAGCAGTACTTC

v_gene: TRBV6-5
d_gene: TRBD2
len: 16
j_gene: TRBJ2-3
CDR3aa: CASSSTLHAGGDTQYF
CDR3nt: TGTGCCAGCAGTTCGACATTACACGCGGGGGGGGATACGCAGTATTTT

v_gene: TRBV14
d_gene: NA
len: 11
j_gene: TRBJ2-5
CDR3aa: CASSVKETQYF
CDR3nt: TGTGCCAGCAGTGTTAAAGAGACCCAGTACTTC

v_gene: TRBV9
d_gene: NA
len: 13
j_gene: TRBJ2-7
CDR3aa: CASSSPGAYEQYF
CDR3nt: TGTGCCAGCAGCTCGCCGGGAGCCTACGAGCAGTACTTC

v_gene: TRBV5-1
d_gene: TRBD1
len: 14
j_gene: TRBJ2-7
CDR3aa: CASSLQGAAYEQYF
CDR3nt: TGCGCCAGCAGCTTACAGGGGGCCGCCTACGAGCAGTACTTC

v_gene: TRBV5-1
d_gene: TRBD2
len: 16
j_gene: TRBJ2-2
CDR3aa: CASSSGLAGDTGELFF
CDR3nt: TGCGCCAGCAGCTCGGGACTAGCGGGGGACACCGGGGAGCTGTTTTTT

v_gene: TRBV16
d_gene: NA
len: 18
j_gene: TRBJ2-2
CDR3aa: CASSQGRGAGPKTGELFF
CDR3nt: TGTGCCAGCAGCCAAGGGAGAGGCGCGGGGCCGAAAACCGGGGAGCTGTTTTTT

v_gene: TRBV4-2
d_gene: TRBD2
len: 18
j_gene: TRBJ2-2
CDR3aa: CASSQEGGSGVNTGELFF
CDR3nt: TGTGCCAGCAGCCAAGAAGGGGGTAGCGGGGTAAACACCGGGGAGCTGTTTTTT

v_gene: TRBV28
d_gene: TRBD1
len: 15
j_gene: TRBJ2-7
CDR3aa: CASSSHRTGSYEQYF
CDR3nt: TGTGCCAGCAGTTCCCACCGGACAGGGTCCTACGAGCAGTACTTC

v_gene: TRBV19
d_gene: NA
len: 14
j_gene: TRBJ1-2
CDR3aa: CASSESQRAYGYTF
CDR3nt: TGTGCCAGTAGTGAATCGCAGAGGGCCTATGGCTACACCTTC

v_gene: TRBV18
d_gene: NA
len: 15
j_gene: TRBJ2-7
CDR3aa: CASSPPGQTIHEQYF
CDR3nt: TGTGCCAGCTCACCACCTGGACAGACTATCCACGAGCAGTACTTC

v_gene: TRBV7-2
d_gene: TRBD1
len: 16
j_gene: TRBJ2-7
CDR3aa: CASSFDRTGSFYEQYF
CDR3nt: TGTGCCAGCAGCTTCGATAGGACAGGGAGTTTTTACGAGCAGTACTTC

v_gene: TRBV6-5
d_gene: NA
len: 11
j_gene: TRBJ1-1
CDR3aa: CASSYPGGAFF
CDR3nt: TGTGCCAGCAGTTACCCCGGGGGGGCTTTCTTT

v_gene: TRBV5-1
d_gene: NA
len: 14
j_gene: TRBJ2-1
CDR3aa: CASSPHLGDNEQFF
CDR3nt: TGCGCCAGCAGCCCACACCTAGGGGACAATGAGCAGTTCTTC

v_gene: TRBV7-9
d_gene: TRBD1
len: 14
j_gene: TRBJ2-7
CDR3aa: CASRRTGGAHEQYF
CDR3nt: TGTGCCAGCCGGAGAACAGGGGGTGCCCACGAGCAGTACTTC

v_gene: TRBV9
d_gene: TRBD1
len: 17
j_gene: TRBJ2-6
CDR3aa: CASSPPGTGSGANVLTF
CDR3nt: TGTGCCAGCAGCCCCCCCGGGACAGGCTCTGGGGCCAACGTCCTGACTTTC

v_gene: TRBV11-2
d_gene: NA
len: 14
j_gene: TRBJ2-4
CDR3aa: CASTHIGVSNIQYF
CDR3nt: TGTGCCAGCACCCACATCGGGGTTTCAAACATTCAGTACTTC

v_gene: TRBV2
d_gene: NA
len: 14
j_gene: TRBJ1-5
CDR3aa: CASRGRDWAQHQHF
CDR3nt: TGTGCCAGCAGGGGCCGGGACTGGGCACAGCACCAGCATTTT

v_gene: TRBV5-6
d_gene: TRBD1
len: 13
j_gene: TRBJ1-3
CDR3aa: CASSSGGPNTIYF
CDR3nt: TGTGCCAGCAGCTCAGGGGGCCCAAACACCATATATTTT